This T cell receptor (beta chain) was documented in a study of regulatory T cells in long-lasting Graves disease. Study-wide background: Graves' patients diagnosed newly had used antithyroid drugs under 3 months.

This clonotype was detected a few times. Antigen: not known. CDR3 regions were amplified by Arm-PCR using iRepertoire HTBI primers to build TCR beta libraries. In TCRdb, the multiplex PCR reads were re-called with MiXCR into one record per CDR3 protein. The sample shows a few hundred thousand distinct CDR3 sequences, about 19% of them seen only once. Time point denoted: newly diagnosed GD, antithyroid drugs for less than 3 months. The TCR library was made from RNA extracted from PBMCs. Trimming shortened V by 3 bases and J by 5 bases, and 13 bases separated the two germline ends. The CDR3 runs 15 residues. Germline V lookup: CDR1 MNHEY, CDR2 SMNVEV (reference sequence). Study-level results: Gene preferences differed: TRBV28, TRBJ1-2, TRBJ2-5 in persistent cases.

This clonotype was obtained from a female donor with Graves disease. The source material was peripheral blood mononuclear cells (PBMCs), sampled at new diagnosis, from a patient treated with antithyroid drugs. The V gene is TRBV27, the J gene TRBJ1-4; a possible D gene is TRBD1 (6 bases). The CDR3 region is CASSLQTGRNEKLFF. Written as DNA, the CDR3 is TGTGCCAGCAGTTTGCAGACAGGAAGAAATGAAAAACTGTTTTTT. The whole variable domain, remainder taken from reference TRBV27 and TRBJ1-4, is EAQVTQNPRYLITVTGKKLTVTCSQNMNHEYMSWYRQDPGLGLRQIYYSMNVEVTDKGDVPEGYKVSRKEKRNFPLILESPSPNQTSLYFCASSLQTGRNEKLFFGSGTQLSVL.